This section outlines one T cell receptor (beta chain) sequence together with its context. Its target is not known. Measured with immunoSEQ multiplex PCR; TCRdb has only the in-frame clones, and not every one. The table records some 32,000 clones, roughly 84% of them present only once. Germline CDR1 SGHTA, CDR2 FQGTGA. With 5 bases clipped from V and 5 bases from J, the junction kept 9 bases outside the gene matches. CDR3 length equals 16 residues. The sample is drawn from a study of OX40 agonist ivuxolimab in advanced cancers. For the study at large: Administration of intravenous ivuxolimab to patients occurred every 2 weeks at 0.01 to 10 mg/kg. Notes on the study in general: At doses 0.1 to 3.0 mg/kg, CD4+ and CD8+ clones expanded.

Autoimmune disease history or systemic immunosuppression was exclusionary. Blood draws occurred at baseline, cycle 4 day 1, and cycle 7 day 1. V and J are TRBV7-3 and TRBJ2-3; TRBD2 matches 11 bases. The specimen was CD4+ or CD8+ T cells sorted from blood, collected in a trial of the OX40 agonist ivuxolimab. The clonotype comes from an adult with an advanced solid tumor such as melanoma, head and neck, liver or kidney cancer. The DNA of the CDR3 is TGTGCCAGCAGCCCACCTAGCGGGGGGTCTGGAGATACGCAGTATTTT. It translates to CASSPPSGGSGDTQYF. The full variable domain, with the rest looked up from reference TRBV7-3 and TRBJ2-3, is GAGVSQTPSNKVTEKGKYVELRCDPISGHTALYWYRQSLGQGPEFLIYFQGTGAADDSGLPNDRFFAVRPEGSVSTLKIQRTERGDSAVYLCASSPPSGGSGDTQYFGPGTRLTVL.